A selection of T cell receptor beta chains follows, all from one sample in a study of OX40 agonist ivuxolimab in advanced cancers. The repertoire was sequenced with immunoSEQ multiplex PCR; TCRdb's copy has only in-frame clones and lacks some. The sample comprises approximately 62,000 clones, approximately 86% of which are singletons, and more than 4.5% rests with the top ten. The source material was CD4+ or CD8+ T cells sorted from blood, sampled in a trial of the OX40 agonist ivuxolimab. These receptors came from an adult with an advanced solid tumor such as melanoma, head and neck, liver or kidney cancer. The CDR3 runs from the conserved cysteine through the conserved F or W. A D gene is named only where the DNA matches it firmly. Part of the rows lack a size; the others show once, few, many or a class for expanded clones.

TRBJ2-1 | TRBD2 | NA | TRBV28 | CASSSISGRAGNEQFF | TGTGCCAGCAGTTCAATTAGCGGGAGGGCCGGGAATGAGCAGTTCTTC
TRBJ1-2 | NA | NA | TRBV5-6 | CASSLSGRGRRNYGYTF | TGTGCCAGCAGCTTGTCGGGGCGGGGGCGCAGGAACTATGGCTACACCTTC
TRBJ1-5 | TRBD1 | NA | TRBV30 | CAWSVQGASNQPQHF | TGTGCCTGGAGTGTACAGGGGGCGTCGAATCAGCCCCAGCATTTT
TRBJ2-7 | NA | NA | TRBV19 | CASSIAAGPPYEQYF | TGTGCCAGTAGTATTGCGGCGGGACCACCCTACGAGCAGTACTTC
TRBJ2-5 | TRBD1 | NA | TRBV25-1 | CASSEYKGGWETQYF | TGTGCCAGCAGTGAATATAAAGGGGGCTGGGAGACCCAGTACTTC
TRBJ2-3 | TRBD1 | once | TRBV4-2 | CASSQDPGGGTDTQYF | TGTGCCAGCAGCCAAGATCCAGGGGGCGGCACAGATACGCAGTATTTT
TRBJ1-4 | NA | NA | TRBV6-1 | CASSESGGIRLFF | TGTGCCAGCAGTGAATCGGGGGGGATAAGGCTGTTTTTT
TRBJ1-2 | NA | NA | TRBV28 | CASSLYRDYGYTF | TGTGCCAGCAGTTTATACAGGGACTATGGCTACACCTTC
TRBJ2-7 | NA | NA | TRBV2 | CASSSLRGNEQYF | TGTGCCAGCAGCTCCCTGAGGGGGAACGAGCAGTACTTC
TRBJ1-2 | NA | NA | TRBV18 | CASSPDSNYGYTF | TGTGCCAGCTCACCGGACAGTAACTATGGCTACACCTTC
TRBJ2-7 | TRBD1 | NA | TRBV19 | CASGRHGYETGEQYF | TGTGCCAGTGGAAGACATGGCTACGAGACAGGGGAGCAGTACTTC
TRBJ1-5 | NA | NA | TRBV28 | CASSFGNQPQHF | TGTGCCAGCAGTTTCGGCAATCAGCCCCAGCATTTT
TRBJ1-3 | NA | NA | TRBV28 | CASNAHDSGNTIYF | TGTGCCAGCAACGCCCACGACTCTGGAAACACCATATATTTT
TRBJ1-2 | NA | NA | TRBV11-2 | CASSPAPAIYGYTF | TGTGCCAGCAGCCCAGCTCCGGCCATCTATGGCTACACCTTC
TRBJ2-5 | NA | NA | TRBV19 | CASRPGGAAHQETQYF | TGTGCCAGTAGGCCCGGCGGGGCAGCGCACCAAGAGACCCAGTACTTC
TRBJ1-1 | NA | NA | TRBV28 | CASIGRGERMNTEAFF | TGTGCCAGCATCGGGCGCGGGGAAAGAATGAACACTGAAGCTTTCTTT
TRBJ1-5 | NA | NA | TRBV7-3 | CASSLGQGRNQPQHF | TGTGCCAGCAGCTTAGGGCAGGGGAGAAATCAGCCCCAGCATTTT
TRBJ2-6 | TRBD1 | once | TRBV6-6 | CASIGTGSGANVLTF | TGTGCCAGCATCGGGACAGGGTCTGGGGCCAACGTCCTGACTTTC
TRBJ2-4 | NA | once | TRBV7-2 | CASSSQAKNIQYF | TGTGCCAGCAGCTCTCAAGCCAAAAACATTCAGTACTTC
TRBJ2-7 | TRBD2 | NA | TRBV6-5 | CASSYIGRAYEQYF | TGTGCCAGCAGTTACATCGGGAGGGCCTACGAGCAGTACTTC
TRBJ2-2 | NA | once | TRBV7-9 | CASSLAVRDTGELFF | TGTGCCAGCAGCTTAGCGGTTCGAGACACCGGGGAGCTGTTTTTT
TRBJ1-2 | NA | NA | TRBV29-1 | CSVATPGREGGYTF | TGCAGCGTTGCCACTCCAGGCAGGGAAGGCGGCTACACCTTC
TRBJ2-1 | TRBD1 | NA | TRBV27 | CASSFRQGANNEQFF | TGTGCCAGCAGTTTTCGGCAGGGGGCCAACAATGAGCAGTTCTTC
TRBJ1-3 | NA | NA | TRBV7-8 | CASSFPGGNTIYF | TGTGCCAGCAGCTTCCCGGGGGGAAACACCATATATTTT
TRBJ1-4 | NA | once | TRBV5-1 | CASSLGLEEKLFF | TGCGCCAGCAGCCTAGGACTAGAAGAAAAACTGTTTTTT
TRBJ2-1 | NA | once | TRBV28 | CASSLRGDEQFF | TGTGCCAGCAGTCTTCGGGGCGATGAGCAGTTCTTC
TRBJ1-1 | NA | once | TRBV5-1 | CASSLGTSEGAFF | TGCGCCAGCAGCTTGGGCACGTCCGAGGGAGCTTTCTTT